A selection of T cell receptor beta chains follows, all from one sample in a study of CD8 T cells in Susac syndrome. TCRdb itself ran the immunoSEQ multiplex PCR reads through MiXCR, one entry per CDR3 protein. The sample consists of more than 200,000 distinct CDR3 sequences, about 90% of them appearing once. Sequencing was carried out using CD8+ T cells from PBMCs. These TCRs come from a human donor with multiple sclerosis. CDR3s include the opening cysteine and the closing phenylalanine or tryptophan. D genes are given only for firm matches. The size entry is marked missing in some rows and otherwise reads once, few, many or a size class.

J gene: TRBJ2-1; clone size: -; D gene: -; V gene: TRBV29-1; CDR3 protein: CSVFILDYLEQFF; CDR3 DNA: TGCAGCGTTTTCATCCTGGACTACCTTGAGCAGTTCTTC
J gene: TRBJ2-1; clone size: -; D gene: TRBD2; V gene: TRBV3-1; CDR3 protein: CASSQESLAAYNEQFF; CDR3 DNA: TGTGCCAGCAGCCAAGAGAGCCTAGCGGCCTACAATGAGCAGTTCTTC
J gene: TRBJ2-7; clone size: -; D gene: TRBD2; V gene: TRBV7-9; CDR3 protein: CASSPGLAGGSSYEQYF; CDR3 DNA: TGTGCCAGCAGTCCCGGACTAGCGGGGGGAAGCTCCTACGAGCAGTACTTC
J gene: TRBJ1-1; clone size: -; D gene: -; V gene: TRBV7-6; CDR3 protein: CASSARGGLGTEAFF; CDR3 DNA: TGTGCCAGCAGCGCCCGGGGGGGGCTGGGCACTGAAGCTTTCTTT
J gene: TRBJ1-2; clone size: -; D gene: -; V gene: TRBV6-6; CDR3 protein: CASSYSPGGYGYTF; CDR3 DNA: TGTGCCAGCAGTTACTCTCCGGGAGGATATGGCTACACCTTC
J gene: TRBJ2-3; clone size: once; D gene: TRBD2; V gene: TRBV13; CDR3 protein: CASSQRWGGSTDTQYF; CDR3 DNA: TGTGCCAGCAGCCAAAGGTGGGGGGGGAGCACAGATACGCAGTATTTT
J gene: TRBJ2-7; clone size: -; D gene: TRBD1; V gene: TRBV7-3; CDR3 protein: CASSPTGQGTYEQYF; CDR3 DNA: TGTGCCAGCAGCCCCACGGGACAGGGTACCTACGAGCAGTACTTC
J gene: TRBJ1-5; clone size: -; D gene: -; V gene: TRBV28; CDR3 protein: CASSLSRLGGWPQHF; CDR3 DNA: TGTGCCAGCAGTTTATCCCGTCTCGGTGGGTGGCCCCAGCATTTT
J gene: TRBJ2-7; clone size: -; D gene: -; V gene: TRBV30; CDR3 protein: CAWGQGGYEQYF; CDR3 DNA: TGTGCCTGGGGACAGGGAGGGTACGAGCAGTACTTC
J gene: TRBJ1-5; clone size: once; D gene: -; V gene: TRBV9; CDR3 protein: CASSTTGTVNQPQHF; CDR3 DNA: TGTGCCAGCAGCACAACCGGGACCGTCAATCAGCCCCAGCATTTT
J gene: TRBJ2-3; clone size: -; D gene: TRBD1; V gene: TRBV7-3; CDR3 protein: CASSPTGAPDTQYF; CDR3 DNA: TGTGCCAGCAGCCCTACAGGGGCCCCAGATACGCAGTATTTT
J gene: TRBJ2-7; clone size: -; D gene: TRBD1; V gene: TRBV5-6; CDR3 protein: CASSSDRFAHEQYF; CDR3 DNA: TGTGCCAGCAGCTCGGACAGGTTTGCTCACGAGCAGTACTTC
J gene: TRBJ2-7; clone size: few; D gene: -; V gene: TRBV9; CDR3 protein: CASSHPSDPGTSLSSYEQYF; CDR3 DNA: TGTGCCAGCAGCCACCCATCCGACCCCGGGACCTCTTTGAGCTCCTACGAGCAGTACTTC
J gene: TRBJ2-1; clone size: -; D gene: TRBD2; V gene: TRBV13; CDR3 protein: CASSLGLAGVYEQFF; CDR3 DNA: TGTGCCAGCAGCTTGGGACTAGCGGGAGTCTATGAGCAGTTCTTC
J gene: TRBJ2-1; clone size: -; D gene: TRBD2; V gene: TRBV7-7; CDR3 protein: CASSSGLEYAHNEQFF; CDR3 DNA: TGTGCTAGCAGCTCGGGACTAGAATACGCACACAATGAGCAGTTCTTC
J gene: TRBJ2-5; clone size: -; D gene: -; V gene: TRBV12-3/TRBV12-4; CDR3 protein: CASTAWRETQYF; CDR3 DNA: TGTGCCAGCACCGCCTGGCGAGAGACCCAGTACTTC
J gene: TRBJ2-7; clone size: once; D gene: -; V gene: TRBV3-1; CDR3 protein: CASSPALGYEQYF; CDR3 DNA: TGTGCCAGCAGCCCGGCCCTAGGCTACGAGCAGTACTTC
J gene: TRBJ1-4; clone size: -; D gene: -; V gene: TRBV27; CDR3 protein: CASSPGEGANEKLFF; CDR3 DNA: TGTGCCAGCAGTCCAGGGGAGGGGGCTAATGAAAAACTGTTTTTT
J gene: TRBJ1-1; clone size: few; D gene: TRBD1; V gene: TRBV19; CDR3 protein: CASSAGQGATEAFF; CDR3 DNA: TGTGCCAGTAGTGCCGGACAGGGGGCTACTGAAGCTTTCTTT
J gene: TRBJ2-5; clone size: -; D gene: -; V gene: TRBV6-5; CDR3 protein: CASSYSPGGQETQYF; CDR3 DNA: TGTGCCAGCAGTTACAGTCCCGGGGGACAAGAGACCCAGTACTTC
J gene: TRBJ1-2; clone size: -; D gene: -; V gene: TRBV7-9; CDR3 protein: CASSLSGVGGYTF; CDR3 DNA: TGTGCCAGCAGCCTTTCAGGGGTGGGTGGCTACACCTTC
J gene: TRBJ1-1; clone size: -; D gene: -; V gene: TRBV7-9; CDR3 protein: CASSPWVVGTEAFF; CDR3 DNA: TGTGCCAGCAGCCCCTGGGTGGTCGGCACTGAAGCTTTCTTT
J gene: TRBJ2-7; clone size: -; D gene: -; V gene: TRBV12-3/TRBV12-4; CDR3 protein: CASSLEVTASYEQYF; CDR3 DNA: TGTGCCAGCAGTTTAGAGGTGACAGCATCCTACGAGCAGTACTTC
J gene: TRBJ1-4; clone size: -; D gene: -; V gene: TRBV5-6; CDR3 protein: CASSPGRFNEKLFF; CDR3 DNA: TGTGCCAGCAGCCCCGGACGGTTTAATGAAAAACTGTTTTTT
J gene: TRBJ1-1; clone size: -; D gene: -; V gene: TRBV19; CDR3 protein: CASSPDASRNTEAFF; CDR3 DNA: TGTGCCAGTAGTCCGGACGCCTCTCGGAACACTGAAGCTTTCTTT
J gene: TRBJ1-1; clone size: once; D gene: -; V gene: TRBV28; CDR3 protein: CASSSGQGGTEAFF; CDR3 DNA: TGTGCCAGCAGCTCGGGGCAGGGCGGGACTGAAGCTTTCTTT
J gene: TRBJ2-7; clone size: -; D gene: -; V gene: TRBV10-3; CDR3 protein: CAISESFGVYEQYF; CDR3 DNA: TGTGCCATCAGTGAGTCTTTCGGGGTCTACGAGCAGTACTTC